This T cell receptor (beta chain) comes out of a study of blood T cell repertoires in COVID-19. Looking at the study overall: Collection of acute and convalescent COVID-19 samples took place in the United States, Italy and Spain.

In the source study's methods: Cell counts per sample came from amplifying reference gene primers. TCRdb keeps only in-frame clones here, not all; method: immunoSEQ multiplex PCR. That table supplies the V and J calls and clone size; D and trimming were determined from the DNA. Among approximately 160,000 clones, around 80% were seen once, and the ten largest hold 8% to 9.5%. J lost 10 bases, V lost 8 bases, and 7 bases had no gene match. Germline loops: CDR1 SNHLY, CDR2 FYNNEI. The length of the CDR3 is 11 residues. The rearrangement uses TRBV2 and TRBJ2-5; 7 nucleotides match TRBD2. The source of this sequence is a woman at least 80 years old with active or convalescent COVID-19. Sequencing was carried out using peripheral blood. The CDR3 nucleotides are TGTGCCAGCGGGGGGGGAAGGGACCAGTACTTC. It is translated as CASGGGRDQYF.